This T cell receptor beta chain was captured in a study of cytomegalovirus exposure and HLA in healthy donors. Study outcomes and limitations: What a later analysis showed was that several of the most significant clusters appeared linked to common viral pathogens.

Note on this clone: The antigen remains undetermined.

CDR1 SGHNT and CDR2 YYREEE come from the germline V gene (reference sequence). Trimming removed 0 bases from V and 5 bases from J, with 8 bases in between. The CDR3 sequence is 13 residues long. 13 Jbeta primers and 60 Vbeta primers were used for the PCR. Libraries were prepared by immunoSEQ multiplex PCR; TCRdb keeps only in-frame clonotypes and omits some of them. The sample records about 130,000 clones, roughly 78% being singletons. V usage is TRBV5-4 and J usage is TRBJ2-5, with D uncertain. This clonotype originated in a man aged 25-45 years in good health and CMV-seronegative. Sequenced material: PBMCs. The CDR3 DNA sequence: TGTGCCAGCAGCTTGGAGGTGAGGGAGACCCAGTACTTC. Translated: CASSLEVRETQYF.